This TCR beta chain was captured by sequencing in a study of T cells after somatic rescue of genetic block. The CDR3 runs to 13 residues. Trimming took off 3 bases at V and 4 bases at J, with 9 bases between the two ends. The V gene's germline CDR1 is SGHAT and CDR2 FQNNGV. Produced via immunoSEQ multiplex PCR; TCRdb's table is partial and in-frame only. The sample lists several thousand clones, 80% to 85% seen once, with roughly 25% in the top ten. The sample was peripheral blood mononuclear cells (PBMCs). The clonotype originates from a boy under 18. V is TRBV11-2 and J is TRBJ2-5, with D hard to call. CDR3 residues: CASSLGSLETQYF. In DNA form, the CDR3 reads TGTGCCAGCAGCTTGGGCAGCCTAGAGACCCAGTACTTC. The variable domain in full, with the rest retrieved from reference TRBV11-2 and TRBJ2-5, is EAGVAQSPRYKIIEKRQSVAFWCNPISGHATLYWYQQILGQGPKLLIQFQNNGVVDDSQLPKDRFSAERLKGVDSTLKIQPAKLEDSAVYLCASSLGSLETQYFGPGTRLLVL.